This T cell receptor beta chain was sequenced for a study of blood T cells in healthy people across ages. PCR was performed a second time for roughly 7 to 12 cycles using a sample-barcoded 5' primer and a J-beta primer mix. Each cDNA molecule received a tag from a template-switch adaptor that had 12 random nucleotides. Every individual sample yielded 2.5 million or more paired-end reads (each containing CDR3). TCRdb ran MiXCR on the 5' RACE reads and lists one entry per CDR3 protein. The sample contains roughly 1,700,000 distinct CDR3 sequences, 28% of which appear only once. Collection of about 9.4 milliliters of peripheral blood was performed for each donor. The extraction recovered at least 6 micrograms of total RNA per sample. Germline values: CDR1 LGHDT, CDR2 YNNKEL (reference sequence). J was trimmed by 7 bases and V by 0 bases; bases with no gene match: 5. The length of the CDR3 is 16 residues.

The J gene is TRBJ2-1, the V gene TRBV3-1, with TRBD2 matching 11 bases. Material: blood. This TCR came from a woman aged 25 to 45 in good health. CDR3 nucleotide sequence: TGTGCCAGCAGCCAAGATACTAGCGGGGGAGGTAATGAGCAGTTCTTC. It codes for CASSQDTSGGGNEQFF.